This TCR beta chain came from a study of blood T cell repertoires in COVID-19. This CDR3 comprises 10 residues. Data came from immunoSEQ multiplex PCR; TCRdb stores just in-frame clones and leaves some out. Of 130,000 or so clones listed, more than 75% are singletons. This receptor was identified in a man in his 70s with active COVID-19. The chain recombines TRBV21-1 with TRBJ2-7; no DNA check was done on the table's D call, TRBD2. TRBV21-1 is given as a pseudogene. The sample taken for sequencing was peripheral blood. The CDR3 protein is CAGGPYEQYF. CDR3 DNA: TGTGCAGGAGGTCCCTACGAGCAGTACTTC.